Below, 13 T cell receptor beta chains from the same sample are listed, as sequenced in a study of technical replicates of blood from several donors. Some clones are missing from TCRdb's copy, which holds only in-frame ones; the method was immunoSEQ multiplex PCR. Of about 59,000 clones in the sample, just over 90% are singletons; the top ten hold approximately 4%. The specimen was PBMCs. The receptor source for this set is a human donor in good health. Some clones in this sample may be carry-over from other donors' samples.

The gene calls are TRBV2 and TRBJ2-6; D remains ambiguous. The germline gives CDR1 SNHLY, CDR2 FYNNEI. V lost 3 bases and J lost 0, with 12 bases in between. This CDR3 is 17 amino acids long. The CDR3 spells CASSDTYSLSGANVLTF. In DNA form, the CDR3 reads TGTGCCAGCAGTGATACCTACAGCCTCTCTGGGGCCAACGTCCTGACTTTC.

The chain is built from TRBV28 and TRBJ1-2, with 11 nucleotides matching TRBD1. Germline V CDR1 and CDR2: MDHEN, SYDVKM. The V and J ends lost 4 bases and 9 bases, in that order; junction bases with no gene match: 13. The CDR3 spans 16 residues. The DNA of the CDR3 is TGTGCCAGCAGTTCCTCATCCGGGACAGGGGGAAACCGCTACACCTTC. Translation gives CASSSSSGTGGNRYTF.

This chain connects TRBV5-1 to TRBJ1-3, with a tentative D call TRBD1 (6 bases). Per the germline V gene, CDR1 is SGHRS and CDR2 is YFSETQ. Trimming cost V 4 bases and J 9 bases, with 11 bases left between them. The CDR3 spans 12 residues. The CDR3 region is CASSLDSRTIYF. CDR3 bases: TGCGCCAGCAGCCTGGACAGCCGCACCATATATTTT.

This sequence joins TRBV6-1 and TRBJ2-7; TRBD1 aligns across 7 bases. The V gene end was trimmed by 4 bases and the J gene end by 6 bases; junction bases not matched to a gene: 3. CDR1 and CDR2 (germline): MNHNS, SASEGT. This CDR3 comprises 12 residues. CDR3 amino acids: CASSGQGFEQYF. CDR3 DNA: TGTGCCAGCAGTGGACAGGGCTTCGAGCAGTACTTC.

The CDR3 DNA sequence: TGTGCCAGCAGCTTAGGGCGCTCGGGGGAAGGCCGGGAGCTGTTTTTT. Translation: CASSLGRSGEGRELFF. This chain uses TRBV11-2 with TRBJ2-2; perhaps TRBD2 as D (6 bases). This CDR3 has 16 residues. Trimming took off 1 base at V and 9 bases at J, with 18 bases between the two ends. Germline-derived CDR1 and CDR2 are SGHAT and FQNNGV.

This rearrangement joins TRBV5-6 to TRBJ1-4; D gene ambiguous. Germline-derived CDR1 and CDR2 are SGHDT and YYEEEE. Trimming took off 2 bases at V and 4 bases at J, with 9 bases between the two ends. CDR3 length equals 14 residues. The CDR3 here is CASSFYFDNEKLFF. The CDR3, as DNA: TGTGCCAGCAGCTTCTATTTTGATAATGAAAAACTGTTTTTT.

The rearrangement uses TRBV7-8 and TRBJ1-3; tentatively, D is TRBD1 (5 bases). The ends were cut back, 5 bases at V and 1 base at J, with 9 bases in the middle. CDR3 length: 14 residues. CDR1 SGHVS and CDR2 FQNEAQ come from the germline V gene. This chain's CDR3 is CASSLAGSGNTIYF. CDR3 bases: TGTGCCAGCAGCCTTGCAGGGTCTGGAAACACCATATATTTT.

The chain joins TRBV7-8 to TRBJ2-4; D unclear. Trimming left V 5 bases short and J 0 bases short, with 14 bases between. CDR3 length: 16 residues. CDR1 is SGHVS, CDR2 FQNEAQ, per germline. CDR3 sequence: CASSPPLRLAKNIQYF. The CDR3 DNA reads as TGTGCCAGCAGCCCCCCATTAAGACTAGCCAAAAACATTCAGTACTTC. Supplemented by reference TRBV7-8 and TRBJ2-4, the full variable domain reads GAGVSQSPRYKVAKRGQDVALRCDPISGHVSLFWYQQALGQGPEFLTYFQNEAQLDKSGLPSDRFFAERPEGSVSTLKIQRTQQEDSAVYLCASSPPLRLAKNIQYFGAGTRLSVL.

The rearrangement links TRBV6-5 to TRBJ1-1; unclear D gene. CDR1 MNHEY and CDR2 SVGAGI come from the germline V gene. The ends were cut back, 0 bases at V and 0 bases at J, with 2 bases in the middle. This CDR3 is built from 13 residues. The DNA of the CDR3 is TGTGCCAGCAGTTACTCTATGAACACTGAAGCTTTCTTT. It is translated as CASSYSMNTEAFF.

This sequence joins TRBV4-2 and TRBJ2-3, with D hard to call. V dropped 1 base and J dropped 4 bases, with 15 bases sitting between them. The CDR3 totals 16 residues. Germline V gives CDR1 LGHNA, CDR2 YNFKEQ. CDR3 DNA sequence: TGTGCCAGCAGCCAAGGGTTGAATAGCAGAGCAGATACGCAGTATTTT. This translates into CASSQGLNSRADTQYF.

The CDR3 DNA reads as TGTGCCAGCGAGGACAGTAGGGAGCTGTTTTTT. Residues: CASEDSRELFF. V gene TRBV6-1 combines with J gene TRBJ2-2, with D perhaps matching TRBD1 (6 bases). Trimming took off 8 bases at V and 9 bases at J, with 10 bases between the two ends. Germline V gene sequence: CDR1 MNHNS, CDR2 SASEGT. CDR3 length: 11 residues.

The chain carries TRBV6-5 and TRBJ1-2, with TRBD1 identical over 10 bases. The CDR3 has 13 residues. V gave up 5 bases and J gave up 8 bases; unmatched junction bases: 5. CDR1 and CDR2 from the germline V gene are MNHEY and SVGAGI. The CDR3 protein is CASSKGQGLGYTF. CDR3 coding DNA: TGTGCCAGCAGTAAGGGACAGGGGTTAGGCTACACCTTC.

The chain links TRBV6-1 to TRBJ2-7; 7 bases are a match to TRBD1. J gave up 3 bases and V 5 bases, and 10 bases lay outside the gene matches. CDR3 length: 15 amino acids. The germline V gene has CDR1 MNHNS and CDR2 SASEGT. The chain's CDR3 is CASSFWTGPGYEQYF. CDR3 DNA sequence: TGTGCCAGCAGTTTTTGGACAGGTCCAGGCTACGAGCAGTACTTC.